Below, 25 T cell receptor beta chains from the same sample are listed, as sequenced in a study of vaccination and CD4 T cells after COVID-19 (dated by TCRdb to 2021 to 2024). Receptor amplification or capture employed PCR. Sequencing was performed on an Illumina iSeq 100. DNA from cultured CD4+ T cells underwent TCR sequencing with the Oncomine TCR Beta short-read assay at the Johns Hopkins FTIC core. In TCRdb, the public reads were trimmed at Q25 with fastp and aligned with MiXCR, with productive beta chains retained. Each CDR3 protein gets just one entry, which takes the most common genes and DNA from the rows behind it. For this sample the table gives about 17,000 distinct CDR3 sequences, of which 45% to 65% were detected only once. Around a sixth of the sample belongs to the ten largest clones. The sample's time point label, in plain terms: late sampling 161 to 241 days after vaccination in a few convalescent patients. Interpreted using the paper, the treatment or condition label stands for: approximately nine-day PBMC culture with coronavirus spike peptide pools or control peptides (ViraFEST assay).

No antigen has been identified for these receptors. The sample consisted of CD4+ T cells from blood, cultured in vitro, taken about 7 months after SARS-CoV-2 vaccination. The origin of the receptors is a human donor who had recovered from COVID-19.

The chain recombines TRBV5-4 with TRBJ2-5; either TRBD1 or TRBD2 may supply D (6 bases each). CDR1 and CDR2 from the germline V gene are SGHNT and YYREEE (reference sequence). The V end was cut by 3 bases, the J end by 3 bases, with 12 bases between. The CDR3 runs to 14 residues. CDR3 loop: CASSSRRGEETQYF. The CDR3 bases are TGTGCCAGCAGCTCCCGTAGGGGGGAAGAGACCCAGTACTTC.

This chain links TRBV6-1 with TRBJ2-1, with TRBD2 identical over 8 bases. There are 15 residues in the CDR3. V trimming: 5 bases; J trimming: 0 bases; junction bases outside the gene matches: 3. Germline CDR1 and CDR2: MNHNS and SASEGT. CDR3 in amino acids: CASSLLAGSYNEQFF. In DNA form, the CDR3 reads TGTGCCAGCAGTCTTCTAGCGGGCTCCTACAATGAGCAGTTCTTC.

The J gene is TRBJ1-2, the V gene TRBV2; possibly TRBD1 for D (6 bases). V shed 4 bases and J shed 4 bases, with 7 bases lying between them. Germline values: CDR1 SNHLY, CDR2 FYNNEI. CDR3 length: 12 residues. The CDR3 DNA reads TGTGCCAGCAGTGCCAGGGGCTATGGCTACACCTTC. It specifies CASSARGYGYTF.

This chain links TRBV2 with TRBJ2-7; D uncertain. The germline V and J ends were trimmed by 7 bases and 2 bases, with 9 bases remaining between them. The V gene's germline CDR1 is SNHLY and CDR2 FYNNEI. This CDR3 region has 12 residues. The DNA for the CDR3 is TGTGCCAGCACCCGACAAACCTACGAGCAGTACTTC. Its protein product is CASTRQTYEQYF. The whole variable domain, remainder taken from reference TRBV2 and TRBJ2-7, is EPEVTQTPSHQVTQMGQEVILRCVPISNHLYFYWYRQILGQKVEFLVSFYNNEISEKSEIFDDQFSVERPDGSNFTLKIRSTKLEDSAMYFCASTRQTYEQYFGPGTRLTVT.

This clonotype was counted only a few times. V and J are TRBV15 and TRBJ2-5; TRBD2 matches 10 bases. CDR1 is LNHNV, CDR2 YYDKDF, per germline (reference sequence). V shed 1 base and J 2 bases; nucleotides not matched to a gene: 1. CDR3 length equals 15 residues. The CDR3, as DNA: TGTGCCACCAGCAGAGGGACTAGCGGTCAAGAGACCCAGTACTTC. It translates to CATSRGTSGQETQYF.

This chain joins TRBV25-1 and TRBJ1-2; a weak D match, TRBD1 (6 bases). The CDR3 runs 13 residues. Germline loops: CDR1 MGHDK, CDR2 SYGVNS. V dropped 0 bases and J dropped 6 bases, with 8 bases sitting between them. CDR3 amino acids: CASSEYRGDGYTF. CDR3 coding DNA: TGTGCCAGCAGTGAATACAGGGGAGATGGCTACACCTTC.

This chain links TRBV7-2 with TRBJ2-1, with 7 bases that match TRBD2. CDR3 length: 13 amino acids. Germline V lookup: CDR1 SGHTA, CDR2 FQGNSA. The V gene end was trimmed by 1 base and the J gene end by 7 bases; junction bases not matched to a gene: 1. The CDR3, as DNA: TGTGCCAGCAGCTTAGTCGGGGGGAATGAGCAGTTCTTC. Its translation is CASSLVGGNEQFF.

This clonotype showed up just a few times. The gene calls are TRBV7-2 and TRBJ2-3; 11 positions match TRBD2. This CDR3 comprises 14 residues. Unmatched junction bases numbered 4, after V lost 5 bases and J lost 6 bases. The germline CDR1 and CDR2 sequences are SGHTA and FQGNSA. In DNA, the CDR3 is TGTGCCAGCAGCCCTAGCGGGAGGACGGATACGCAGTATTTT. Protein: CASSPSGRTDTQYF.

J is TRBJ1-6 and V is TRBV2; D might be TRBD1 (5 bases). Trimming removed 8 bases at V and 12 bases at J, with 17 bases between. The CDR3 is 13 amino acids. The germline V gene encodes CDR1 SNHLY and CDR2 FYNNEI. The CDR3 DNA is TGTGCCAGCCGCCGCGGGGCACTTCAACCCCTCCACTTT. The encoded protein is CASRRGALQPLHF.

The chain is built from TRBV19 and TRBJ1-5; maybe TRBD1 (6 bases). The V and J ends lost 2 bases and 2 bases respectively, with 22 bases between them. Germline V lookup: CDR1 LNHDA, CDR2 SQIVND (reference sequence). This CDR3 contains 19 residues. In DNA, the CDR3 is TGTGCCAGTAGTATACGAACCCCCTGGGGGGCGATGGGCAATCAGCCCCAGCATTTT. Translated: CASSIRTPWGAMGNQPQHF. Looking up the rest from reference TRBV19 and TRBJ1-5 gives the full variable domain: DGGITQSPKYLFRKEGQNVTLSCEQNLNHDAMYWYRQDPGQGLRLIYYSQIVNDFQKGDIAEGYSVSREKKESFPLTVTSAQKNPTAFYLCASSIRTPWGAMGNQPQHFGDGTRLSIL.

This clonotype was found a few times. The gene calls are TRBV20-1 and TRBJ2-2, with a possible D match to TRBD2 (7 bases). This CDR3 is 17 amino acids long. V dropped 0 bases and J dropped 3 bases, with 17 bases sitting between them. Germline V gene data show CDR1 as DFQATT and CDR2 as SNEGSKA (reference sequence). This chain's CDR3 is CSAREGMTGGYTGELFF. The CDR3 DNA reads as TGCAGTGCTAGAGAGGGGATGACGGGGGGCTACACCGGGGAGCTGTTTTTT.

The rearrangement uses TRBV24-1 and TRBJ2-7; TRBD1 matches at 8 bases. Trimming cost V 1 base and J 12 bases; bases outside gene matches: 7. CDR1 KGHDR and CDR2 SFDVKD come from the germline V gene. The CDR3 runs 13 residues. CDR3 region: CATSDFFRGRWYF. The CDR3 DNA reads as TGTGCCACCAGTGATTTCTTCAGGGGGCGCTGGTACTTC.

V and J are TRBV24-1 and TRBJ2-3; TRBD2 agrees at 9 bases. V gave up 5 bases and J gave up 3 bases; unmatched junction bases: 11. Per the germline V gene, CDR1 is KGHDR and CDR2 is SFDVKD. CDR3 length: 17 amino acids. This chain's CDR3 is CATSVSGGRALTDTQYF. The CDR3 DNA sequence: TGTGCCACCAGTGTTAGTGGCGGGAGGGCCCTGACAGATACGCAGTATTTT.

The sample holds a few counts of this clonotype. This chain joins TRBV20-1 and TRBJ1-3; D perhaps matches TRBD1 (6 bases). Germline lookup yields CDR1 DFQATT and CDR2 SNEGSKA (reference sequence). V shed 0 bases and J shed 0 bases, with 9 bases lying between them. The CDR3 is 15 amino acids. The CDR3 nucleotides read TGCAGTGCTAGAGACAGGGGTCTCTCTGGAAACACCATATATTTT. Encoded protein: CSARDRGLSGNTIYF.

The J gene is TRBJ1-1, the V gene TRBV20-1, with D hard to call. V was shortened by 1 base and J by 3 bases, with 9 bases between the two germline ends. The CDR3 has 13 amino acids. Germline CDR1 DFQATT, CDR2 SNEGSKA (reference sequence). The CDR3 DNA reads TGCAGTGCTAGAGCTAACCCCGACACTGAAGCTTTCTTT. Translated, it gives CSARANPDTEAFF.

The chain has TRBV20-1 and TRBJ2-3, with D possibly being TRBD2 (6 bases). CDR3 length: 14 amino acids. V lost 3 bases and J lost 0, with 10 bases in between. Germline values: CDR1 DFQATT, CDR2 SNEGSKA (reference sequence). The CDR3 region has the DNA TGCAGTGCTAGTTGGGGGACTAGCACAGATACGCAGTATTTT. This encodes CSASWGTSTDTQYF.

This clonotype is deemed large. This chain links TRBV7-9 with TRBJ2-3; 8 bases map to TRBD1. This CDR3 is 14 amino acids long. The trim removed 11 bases at V and 3 bases at J, leaving 10 bases unmatched. CDR1 and CDR2 (germline): SEHNR, FQNEAQ (reference sequence). The CDR3 DNA follows: TGTGCCGGGGGAAACAGGGGGTGGACAGATACGCAGTATTTT. Its translation: CAGGNRGWTDTQYF.

V usage is TRBV20-1 and J usage is TRBJ2-5; D gene unclear. Germline V CDR1 and CDR2: DFQATT, SNEGSKA (reference sequence). V dropped 3 bases and J dropped 3 bases, with 14 bases sitting between them. The CDR3 covers 14 residues. CDR3 DNA: TGCAGTGCTAGGAGTATGGAACTCAAAGAGACCCAGTACTTC. Encoded protein: CSARSMELKETQYF.

The V call is TRBV27, the J call TRBJ2-7, with D possibly matching TRBD1 (5 bases). CDR1 is MNHEY, CDR2 SMNVEV, per germline (reference sequence). The CDR3 has 13 residues. V shed 3 bases and J shed 7 bases, with 13 bases lying between them. The CDR3, as DNA: TGTGCCAGCAGTTTTGGCCCCTACAGGGAGCAGTACTTC. Its translation: CASSFGPYREQYF.

In nucleotides, the CDR3 is TGTGCCAGCAGCCTTCGGGGTAGCAATCAGCCCCAGCATTTT. Translated: CASSLRGSNQPQHF. The chain employs TRBV6-2 or TRBV6-3 and TRBJ1-5, with D hard to call. Germline CDR1 MNHEY, CDR2 SVGEGT. Trimming took off 6 bases at V and 0 bases at J, with 9 bases between the two ends. There are 14 residues in the CDR3.

This clonotype was counted a single time. The genes are TRBV2 and TRBJ1-1; D unresolved. The germline CDR1 and CDR2 sequences are SNHLY and FYNNEI. V was shortened by 4 bases and J by 3 bases, with 12 bases between the two germline ends. The CDR3 runs to 14 residues. The CDR3 coding sequence is TGTGCCAGCAGTGTGGAGGGTCGGTACACTGAAGCTTTCTTT. It is translated as CASSVEGRYTEAFF.

The chain couples TRBV6-2 or TRBV6-3 to TRBJ2-3; D remains unclear. Germline CDR1 reads MNHEY; CDR2 reads SVGEGT. This CDR3 spans 13 amino acids. Trimming took 3 bases from V and 3 from J, leaving 7 bases between them. The CDR3 bases are TGTGCCAGCAGTTATGTCGGAACAGATACGCAGTATTTT. Its translation: CASSYVGTDTQYF.

V and J are TRBV15 and TRBJ2-1; D remains unclear. Deletions cut 1 base from V and 9 bases from J, with 13 bases between. The CDR3 sequence is 14 residues long. Germline assignment: CDR1 LNHNV and CDR2 YYDKDF (reference sequence). CDR3 in amino acids: CATSRALDPAEQFF. The CDR3 bases are TGTGCCACCAGCAGAGCTCTAGATCCAGCTGAGCAGTTCTTC.

This clonotype was seen more than once but under ten times. The chain joins TRBV7-2 to TRBJ1-1; D unclear. Trimming stripped 5 bases from V and 5 bases from J, with 12 bases between. This CDR3 comprises 13 residues. Germline CDR1 reads SGHTA; CDR2 reads FQGNSA. DNA for the CDR3: TGTGCCAGCAGCCGAAGGGAGAGGACTGAAGCTTTCTTT. Translation: CASSRRERTEAFF.

This clonotype was observed a single time. The rearrangement links TRBV7-2 to TRBJ2-2, with D perhaps TRBD2 (6 bases). The V end lost 1 base, the J end lost 6 bases, and 18 bases lay between the germline ends. The germline gives CDR1 SGHTA, CDR2 FQGNSA. The CDR3 is made up of 17 amino acids. DNA of the CDR3: TGTGCCAGCAGCTTAGTGAGCGGCGAGCGGGCGGCCGGGGAGCTGTTTTTT. Amino acids: CASSLVSGERAAGELFF.